Included here is one TCR beta chain sequence, with context. Antigen unknown. The source of the sample is a study of T cell responses to AZD1222 COVID-19 vaccine. Study-level findings and limits: Baseline serostatus was positive in only six AZD1222 recipients. Spike regions recognized by vaccine-associated CD4 TCRs spanned the protein, led by 160-218 and 743-854.

Produced via immunoSEQ multiplex PCR; TCRdb's table is partial and in-frame only. The table lists about 92,000 clones, around 84% of them singletons, with roughly 10% in the top ten. The germline gives CDR1 SGHKS, CDR2 YYEKEE (reference sequence). The CDR3 has 16 amino acids. With 4 bases clipped from V and 3 bases from J, the junction kept 4 bases outside the gene matches. The receptor was derived from an adult in good health. V usage is TRBV5-5 and J usage is TRBJ2-3, with 14 bases identical to TRBD2. Here the sequenced sample was peripheral blood, taken on day 0 of AZD1222 vaccination. This CDR3 is CASSRGTSGGTDTQYF. The CDR3 nucleotides read TGTGCCAGCAGCCGAGGGACTAGCGGGGGAACAGATACGCAGTATTTT.